A selection of T cell receptor beta chains follows, all from one sample in a study of T cell responses to AZD1222 COVID-19 vaccine. Profiled with immunoSEQ multiplex PCR; TCRdb holds only in-frame clones, not every one. The sample consists of 80,000 to 95,000 clones, about 90% of them appearing once. The sequencing used peripheral blood, collected on day 0 of MenACWY control vaccination. These receptors all stem from an adult in good health. Both conserved end residues are part of each CDR3. The D gene is left open where the match is weak. Clone size is given for some rows only: seen once, a few or many times, or a class if the clone is expanded.

>TRBJ2-2|-|-|TRBV19
CASSGANNPGELFF
TGTGCCAGTAGTGGAGCTAACAACCCCGGGGAGCTGTTTTTT
>TRBJ1-5|-|TRBD1|TRBV4-2
CASSEGTGGDNQPQHF
TGTGCCAGCAGCGAAGGGACAGGGGGTGATAATCAGCCCCAGCATTTT
>TRBJ1-5|-|-|TRBV27
CASSPIGGSNQPQHF
TGTGCCAGCAGTCCCATTGGGGGTAGCAATCAGCCCCAGCATTTT
>TRBJ2-3|-|TRBD2|TRBV3-1/TRBV3-2
CASSFVAGSTDTQYF
TGTGCCAGCAGCTTCGTAGCGGGGAGCACAGATACGCAGTATTTT
>TRBJ2-5|-|-|TRBV7-2
CASSFGQFAPETQYF
TGTGCCAGCAGCTTTGGGCAGTTTGCCCCGGAGACCCAGTACTTC
>TRBJ2-5|-|TRBD2|TRBV2
CASRLSGTRGETQYF
TGTGCCAGCAGACTTTCCGGGACTAGAGGAGAGACCCAGTACTTC
>TRBJ2-5|-|-|TRBV30
CAWSPFGETQYF
TGTGCCTGGAGTCCATTCGGAGAGACCCAGTACTTC
>TRBJ1-1|-|-|TRBV28
CASSSSIIQIGTMNTEAFF
TGTGCCAGCAGTTCCTCCATTATCCAGATAGGAACAATGAACACTGAAGCTTTCTTT
>TRBJ2-6|-|-|TRBV5-4
CASSLAEARSGANVLTF
TGTGCCAGCAGCTTGGCCGAGGCACGCTCCGGGGCCAACGTCCTGACTTTC
>TRBJ1-2|-|-|TRBV5-4
CASSLGGLGYTF
TGTGCCAGCAGCTTGGGAGGACTGGGCTACACCTTC
>TRBJ2-7|-|-|TRBV4-1
CASSRDLAYEQYF
TGCGCCAGCAGCCGGGACCTAGCCTACGAGCAGTACTTC
>TRBJ2-5|-|-|TRBV12-3/TRBV12-4
CASRTEETQYF
TGTGCCAGCAGAACCGAAGAGACCCAGTACTTC
>TRBJ1-1|-|-|TRBV4-1
CASSPSDTEAFF
TGCGCCAGCAGCCCTTCAGACACTGAAGCTTTCTTT
>TRBJ2-1|-|-|TRBV5-4
CASSSLEQLDEQFF
TGTGCCAGCAGCTCCCTGGAACAGTTGGATGAGCAGTTCTTC
>TRBJ2-2|few|TRBD1|TRBV19
CASSSTGGPPGELFF
TGTGCCAGTAGTTCGACAGGGGGACCCCCCGGGGAGCTGTTTTTT
>TRBJ2-5|-|-|TRBV21-1
CASTEHSVLETQYF
TGTGCCAGCACCGAGCACTCGGTTCTTGAGACCCAGTACTTC
>TRBJ1-5|-|-|TRBV30
CAWTKGGPQHF
TGTGCCTGGACCAAGGGAGGGCCCCAGCATTTT
>TRBJ2-1|-|TRBD2|TRBV6-4
CASSETIAGGEQFF
TGTGCCAGCAGTGAAACTATAGCGGGGGGGGAGCAGTTCTTC
>TRBJ2-7|-|TRBD1|TRBV14
CASSPNQIGTGLCYEQYF
TGTGCCAGCAGCCCGAACCAGATCGGGACAGGTCTTTGCTACGAGCAGTACTTC
>TRBJ1-1|-|-|TRBV7-9
CASSLDRATEAFF
TGTGCCAGCAGCTTAGACCGGGCCACTGAAGCTTTCTTT
>TRBJ2-6|-|TRBD1|TRBV15
CATSRSGTGDFLASGANVLTF
TGTGCCACCAGCAGGTCCGGGACAGGGGATTTCTTAGCCTCTGGGGCCAACGTCCTGACTTTC
>TRBJ2-7|-|-|TRBV30
CAYKTGPVEQYF
TGTGCCTACAAAACGGGGCCGGTCGAGCAGTACTTC
>TRBJ1-5|-|-|TRBV29-1
CSAQVSNQPQHF
TGCAGCGCGCAGGTTAGCAATCAGCCCCAGCATTTT
>TRBJ1-6|once|-|TRBV14
CASSLNVYNSPLHF
TGTGCCAGCAGCCTTAACGTGTATAATTCACCCCTCCACTTT
>TRBJ2-6|once|-|TRBV19
CASSPRDTLDSGANVLTF
TGTGCCAGTAGTCCCAGGGACACTCTGGACTCTGGGGCCAACGTCCTGACTTTC
>TRBJ1-3|-|-|TRBV7-2
CASSLGLRGAENTIYF
TGTGCCAGCAGCTTGGGTTTGCGGGGGGCTGAAAACACCATATATTTT
>TRBJ1-1|-|-|TRBV29-1
CSVGKGGSTEAFF
TGCAGCGTTGGGAAGGGAGGGAGCACTGAAGCTTTCTTT
>TRBJ2-1|-|-|TRBV3-1/TRBV3-2
CASVDIYNEQFF
TGTGCCAGCGTAGACATCTACAATGAGCAGTTCTTC
>TRBJ2-2|-|-|TRBV7-9
CASRRQPGELFF
TGTGCCAGCAGGCGACAGCCCGGGGAGCTGTTTTTT
>TRBJ1-3|-|-|TRBV4-1
CASSQEGSAGNTIYF
TGCGCCAGCAGCCAAGAAGGGTCGGCTGGAAACACCATATATTTT
>TRBJ1-2|-|-|TRBV7-2
CASSLSRAQGYTF
TGTGCCAGCAGCCTATCCAGGGCGCAAGGCTACACCTTC
>TRBJ1-1|-|-|TRBV2
CASSYTTGLRSTEAFF
TGTGCCAGCAGTTATACCACAGGGTTGAGGAGCACTGAAGCTTTCTTT
>TRBJ1-6|once|-|TRBV11-3
CASSLEASNSPLHF
TGTGCCAGCAGCCTGGAAGCTTCTAATTCACCCCTCCACTTT
>TRBJ2-1|-|-|TRBV5-6
CASSFGGGIEQFF
TGTGCCAGCAGCTTCGGGGGAGGAATCGAGCAGTTCTTC
>TRBJ1-1|-|-|TRBV15
CATSRVGANTEAFF
TGTGCCACCAGCAGAGTGGGAGCTAACACTGAAGCTTTCTTT
>TRBJ1-1|-|-|TRBV6-2/TRBV6-3
CASSYFSNTEAFF
TGTGCCAGCAGTTATTTTTCGAACACTGAAGCTTTCTTT
>TRBJ2-5|-|TRBD1|TRBV12-3/TRBV12-4
CASRLDRAETQYF
TGTGCCAGCAGACTGGACAGGGCAGAGACCCAGTACTTC
>TRBJ2-2|-|TRBD1|TRBV7-3
CASSRGLGTGELFF
TGTGCCAGCAGCAGGGGGCTGGGCACCGGGGAGCTGTTTTTT
>TRBJ1-6|-|TRBD1|TRBV14
CASSRQGYSPLHF
TGTGCCAGCAGCCGACAGGGGTATTCACCCCTCCACTTT
>TRBJ1-1|-|TRBD1|TRBV7-9
CASSRGQRGGTEAFF
TGTGCCAGCAGCCGGGGACAGCGCGGGGGCACTGAAGCTTTCTTT
>TRBJ1-5|-|-|TRBV11-3
CASRNRGVGGSRTQHF
TGTGCCAGCAGGAATCGGGGTGTGGGGGGTAGTCGGACCCAGCATTTT
>TRBJ2-1|once|-|TRBV9
CASSVDGEDNEQFF
TGTGCCAGCAGCGTAGATGGGGAGGACAATGAGCAGTTCTTC
>TRBJ2-5|few|TRBD1|TRBV27
CASSFAGTDQETQYF
TGTGCCAGCAGCTTCGCCGGGACAGATCAAGAGACCCAGTACTTC
>TRBJ1-2|once|-|TRBV27
CASSLERGDHYGYTF
TGTGCCAGCAGCCTTGAAAGGGGGGACCACTATGGCTACACCTTC
>TRBJ1-5|-|-|TRBV12-5
CASGLLGARSGQPQHF
TGTGCTAGTGGTTTGCTAGGGGCCCGGAGCGGTCAGCCCCAGCATTTT
>TRBJ2-1|-|-|TRBV18
CASSGLVGSYNEQFF
TGTGCCAGCTCAGGTTTGGTGGGCTCCTACAATGAGCAGTTCTTC